This TCR beta chain appears in the sequencing data of a study of beta chain features in type 1 diabetes. The investigators reverse transcribed all of the isolated RNA, so they sequenced expressed TCRB transcripts. Libraries were prepared by immunoSEQ multiplex PCR; TCRdb keeps only in-frame clonotypes and omits some of them. The table shows hundreds of thousands of clones, with around an eighth occurring only once. About this clone: No antigen is known for it.

Purity exceeded 95% in all sorted populations. The germline V gene has CDR1 MNHEY and CDR2 SVGAGI. The CDR3 runs 15 residues. Trimming left V 0 bases short and J 3 bases short, with 10 bases between. Whole-study results and caveats: Because the template was cDNA, high-expressing cells might be over-represented. The similarity of naive, central memory and Treg TCRB repertoires appeared greater among patients than among healthy donors. Moderately but significantly shorter TCRB CDR3s were found in Type 1 diabetes patients in all four CD4+ subsets.

This chain joins TRBV6-5 and TRBJ2-3, with D perhaps TRBD2 (5 bases). The material sequenced was naive CD4+ T cells from blood. The TCR was taken from a man aged 18 to 29 with type 1 diabetes. The CDR3 coding sequence is TGTGCCAGCAGTTACTCGGGAGAAAGGACAGATACGCAGTATTTT. Its protein is CASSYSGERTDTQYF.